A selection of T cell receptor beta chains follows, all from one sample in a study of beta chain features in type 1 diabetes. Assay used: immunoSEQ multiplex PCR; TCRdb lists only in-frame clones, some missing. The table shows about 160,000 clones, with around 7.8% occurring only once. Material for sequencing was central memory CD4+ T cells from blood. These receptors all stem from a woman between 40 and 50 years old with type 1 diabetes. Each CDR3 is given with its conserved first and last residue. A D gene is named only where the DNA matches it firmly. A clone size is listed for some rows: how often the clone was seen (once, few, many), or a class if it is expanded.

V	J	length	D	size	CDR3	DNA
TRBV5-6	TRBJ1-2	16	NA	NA	CASSLVWTSYLYGYTF	TGTGCCAGCAGCTTGGTGTGGACTTCCTACCTCTATGGCTACACCTTC
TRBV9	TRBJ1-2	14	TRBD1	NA	CASSVGDRNYGYTF	TGTGCCAGCAGCGTAGGGGACAGGAACTATGGCTACACCTTC
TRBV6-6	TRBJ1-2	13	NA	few	CASSLGSFYGYTF	TGTGCCAGCAGTTTGGGCAGTTTCTACGGCTACACCTTC
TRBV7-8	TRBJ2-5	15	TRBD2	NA	CASSSRVRGGETQYF	TGTGCCAGCAGCTCCCGGGTTCGGGGGGGAGAGACCCAGTACTTC
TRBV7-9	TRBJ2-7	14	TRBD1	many	CASSPGQGENEQYF	TGTGCCAGCAGCCCAGGACAGGGGGAAAACGAGCAGTACTTC
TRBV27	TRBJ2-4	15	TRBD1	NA	CASSLTGTGLDIQYF	TGTGCCAGCAGTTTAACCGGGACAGGGTTGGACATTCAGTACTTC
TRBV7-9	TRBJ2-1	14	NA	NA	CASSLEQGSNEQFF	TGTGCCAGCAGCTTAGAGCAGGGTAGCAATGAGCAGTTCTTC
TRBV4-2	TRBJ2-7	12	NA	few	CASSQDLYEQYF	TGTGCCAGCAGCCAAGATCTCTACGAGCAGTACTTC
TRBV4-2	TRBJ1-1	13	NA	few	CASSPTRQGEAFF	TGTGCCAGCAGCCCCACCCGTCAGGGTGAAGCTTTCTTT
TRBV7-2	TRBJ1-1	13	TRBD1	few	CASNLGQGPEAFF	TGTGCCAGCAACTTGGGACAGGGACCTGAAGCTTTCTTT
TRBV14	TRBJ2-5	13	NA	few	CASNGQLQETQYF	TGTGCCAGCAATGGACAGCTCCAAGAGACCCAGTACTTC
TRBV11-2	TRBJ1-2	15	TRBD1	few	CASSAGTGGPYGYTF	TGTGCCAGCAGCGCCGGGACAGGGGGCCCATATGGCTACACCTTC
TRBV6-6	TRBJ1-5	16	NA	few	CASSYVTGYSNQPQHF	TGTGCCAGCAGCTACGTAACAGGCTATAGCAATCAGCCCCAGCATTTT
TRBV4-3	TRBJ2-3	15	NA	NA	CASSRNPGGPDTQYF	TGCGCCAGCAGCCGGAACCCGGGGGGCCCAGATACGCAGTATTTT
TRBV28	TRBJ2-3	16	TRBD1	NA	CASTLSGTGVTDTQYF	TGTGCCAGCACTCTGTCCGGGACAGGAGTCACAGATACGCAGTATTTT
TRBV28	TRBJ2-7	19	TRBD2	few	CASSPSRQDLASGRDEQYF	TGTGCCAGCAGTCCCTCTAGACAGGATTTGGCTAGCGGGAGAGACGAGCAGTACTTC
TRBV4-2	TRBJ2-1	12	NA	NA	CASSQDNNEQFF	TGTGCCAGCAGCCAAGATAACAATGAGCAGTTCTTC
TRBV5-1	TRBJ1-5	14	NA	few	CASSLYGSNQPQHF	TGCGCCAGCAGCTTGTACGGGAGCAATCAGCCCCAGCATTTT
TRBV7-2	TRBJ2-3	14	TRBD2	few	CASSPGLASDTQYF	TGTGCCAGCAGCCCAGGACTAGCGTCCGATACGCAGTATTTT
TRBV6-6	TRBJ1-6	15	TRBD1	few	CASRGRDRDNSPLHF	TGTGCCAGCAGGGGCCGGGACAGGGATAATTCACCCCTCCACTTT
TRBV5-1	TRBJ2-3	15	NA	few	CASSLSGGTSDTQYF	TGCGCCAGCAGCTTGAGTGGGGGGACCTCAGATACGCAGTATTTT
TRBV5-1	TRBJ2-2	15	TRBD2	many	CASSLVAGEAGELFF	TGCGCCAGCAGCTTGGTAGCGGGAGAGGCCGGGGAGCTGTTTTTT
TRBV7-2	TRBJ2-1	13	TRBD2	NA	CASSLRGGDEQFF	TGTGCCAGCAGCTTACGGGGGGGCGATGAGCAGTTCTTC
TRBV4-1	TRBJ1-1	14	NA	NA	CASRGRTMNTEAFF	TGCGCCAGCAGAGGACGGACAATGAACACTGAAGCTTTCTTT
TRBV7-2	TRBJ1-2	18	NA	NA	CASSQPPGAGTPYYGYTF	TGTGCCAGCAGTCAGCCCCCCGGGGCAGGGACTCCCTACTATGGCTACACCTTC
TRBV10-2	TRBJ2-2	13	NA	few	CASRAVQAGELFF	TGCGCCAGCAGGGCGGTTCAAGCTGGGGAGCTGTTTTTT
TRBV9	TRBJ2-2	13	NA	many	CASSVDGRGELFF	TGTGCCAGCAGCGTAGATGGGAGAGGGGAGCTGTTTTTT
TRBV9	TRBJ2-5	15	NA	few	CASSVGASYRETQYF	TGTGCCAGCAGCGTAGGTGCCTCCTACCGGGAGACCCAGTACTTC
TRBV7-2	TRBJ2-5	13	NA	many	CASSFAGAETQYF	TGTGCCAGCAGCTTCGCAGGGGCTGAGACCCAGTACTTC
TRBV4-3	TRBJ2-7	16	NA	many	CASSQTTDSSSYEQYF	TGCGCCAGCAGCCAAACGACTGATTCGAGCTCCTACGAGCAGTACTTC
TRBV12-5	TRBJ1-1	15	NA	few	CASGLANRANTEAFF	TGTGCTAGTGGTTTGGCTAACCGAGCGAACACTGAAGCTTTCTTT
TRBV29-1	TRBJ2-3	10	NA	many	CSVYRDTQYF	TGCAGCGTGTACAGGGATACGCAGTATTTT
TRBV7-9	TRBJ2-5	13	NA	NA	CASSLKGQETQYF	TGTGCCAGCAGTCTCAAGGGGCAAGAGACCCAGTACTTC
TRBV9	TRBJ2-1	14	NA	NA	CASSVDPQNQEQFF	TGTGCCAGCAGCGTAGATCCCCAGAACCAAGAGCAGTTCTTC
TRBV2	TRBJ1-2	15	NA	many	CASSEARGGFGGYTF	TGTGCCAGCAGTGAAGCGCGGGGGGGATTTGGTGGCTACACCTTC
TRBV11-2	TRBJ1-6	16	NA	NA	CASSSLAGSYNSPLHF	TGTGCCAGCAGCTCCCTTGCGGGGTCCTATAATTCACCCCTCCACTTT
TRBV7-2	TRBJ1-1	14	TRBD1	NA	CASRLQGSRTEAFF	TGTGCCAGCAGACTACAGGGGAGTCGAACTGAAGCTTTCTTT
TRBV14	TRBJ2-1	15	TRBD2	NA	CASSQLAGEDNEQFF	TGTGCCAGCAGCCAACTAGCGGGGGAAGACAATGAGCAGTTCTTC
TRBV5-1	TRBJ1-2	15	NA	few	CASSLEASANYGYTF	TGCGCCAGCAGCTTGGAAGCGTCCGCTAACTATGGCTACACCTTC
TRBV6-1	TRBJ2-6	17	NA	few	CASSARDFGSGANVLTF	TGTGCCAGCAGTGCTAGGGACTTCGGCTCTGGGGCCAACGTCCTGACTTTC
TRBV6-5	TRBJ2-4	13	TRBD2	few	CASSQGRGAGEYF	TGTGCCAGCAGCCAAGGCCGGGGTGCGGGAGAGTACTTC
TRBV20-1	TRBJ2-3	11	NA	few	CSASPTDTQYF	TGCAGTGCGAGCCCGACAGATACGCAGTATTTT
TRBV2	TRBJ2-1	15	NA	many	CASSEGVAAYNEQFF	TGTGCCAGCAGTGAAGGGGTAGCGGCCTACAATGAGCAGTTCTTC
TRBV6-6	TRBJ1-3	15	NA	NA	CASSSNREAGNTIYF	TGTGCCAGCAGTTCGAACCGGGAAGCTGGAAACACCATATATTTT
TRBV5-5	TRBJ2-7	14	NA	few	CASSARTDLYEQYF	TGTGCCAGCAGCGCACGGACAGACCTCTACGAGCAGTACTTC